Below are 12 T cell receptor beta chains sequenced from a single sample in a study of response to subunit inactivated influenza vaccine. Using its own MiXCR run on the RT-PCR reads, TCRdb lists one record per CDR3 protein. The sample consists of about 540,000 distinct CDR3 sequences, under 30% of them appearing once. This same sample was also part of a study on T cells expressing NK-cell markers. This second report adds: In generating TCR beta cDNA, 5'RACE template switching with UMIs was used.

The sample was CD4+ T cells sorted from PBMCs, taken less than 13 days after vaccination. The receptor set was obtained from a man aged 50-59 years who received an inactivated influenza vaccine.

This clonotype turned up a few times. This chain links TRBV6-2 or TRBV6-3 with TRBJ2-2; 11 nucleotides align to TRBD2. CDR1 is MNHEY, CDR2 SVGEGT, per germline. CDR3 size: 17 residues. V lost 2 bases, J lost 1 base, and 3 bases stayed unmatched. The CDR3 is CASSYPSGRLNTGELFF. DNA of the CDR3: TGTGCCAGCAGTTACCCTAGCGGGAGGCTGAACACCGGGGAGCTGTTTTTT.

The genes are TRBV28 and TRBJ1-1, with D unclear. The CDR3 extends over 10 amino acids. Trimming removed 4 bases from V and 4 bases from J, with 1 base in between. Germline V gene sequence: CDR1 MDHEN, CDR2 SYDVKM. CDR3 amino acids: CASSSTEAFF. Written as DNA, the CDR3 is TGTGCCAGCAGTTCCACTGAAGCTTTCTTT.

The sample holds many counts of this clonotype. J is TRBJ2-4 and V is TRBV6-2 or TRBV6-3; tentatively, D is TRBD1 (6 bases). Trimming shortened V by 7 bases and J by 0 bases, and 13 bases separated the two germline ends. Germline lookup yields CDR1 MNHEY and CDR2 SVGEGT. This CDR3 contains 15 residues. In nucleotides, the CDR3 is TGTGCCAGCATGTCTCCAGGGGTAGCCAAAAACATTCAGTACTTC. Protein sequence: CASMSPGVAKNIQYF.

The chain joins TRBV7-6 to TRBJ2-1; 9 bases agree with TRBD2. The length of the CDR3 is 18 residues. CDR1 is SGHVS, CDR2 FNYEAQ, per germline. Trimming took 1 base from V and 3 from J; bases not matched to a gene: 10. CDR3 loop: CASSLVPSGASRYNEQFF. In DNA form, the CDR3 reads TGTGCCAGCAGCTTAGTACCTAGCGGGGCCTCCCGCTACAATGAGCAGTTCTTC. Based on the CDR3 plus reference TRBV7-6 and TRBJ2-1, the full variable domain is GAGVSQSPRYKVTKRGQDVALRCDPISGHVSLYWYRQALGQGPEFLTYFNYEAQQDKSGLPNDRFSAERPEGSISTLTIQRTEQRDSAMYRCASSLVPSGASRYNEQFFGPGTRLTVL.

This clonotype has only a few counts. The CDR3 coding sequence is TGCAGCGGTAATAGCGGGAGTAGGGATACGCAGTATTTT. The encoded protein is CSGNSGSRDTQYF. The V gene is TRBV29-1, the J gene TRBJ2-3; 9 bases are a match to TRBD2. The V and J ends lost 7 bases and 6 bases, in that order; junction bases with no gene match: 8. Germline V gene data show CDR1 as SQVTM and CDR2 as ANQGSEA. The CDR3 has 13 amino acids.

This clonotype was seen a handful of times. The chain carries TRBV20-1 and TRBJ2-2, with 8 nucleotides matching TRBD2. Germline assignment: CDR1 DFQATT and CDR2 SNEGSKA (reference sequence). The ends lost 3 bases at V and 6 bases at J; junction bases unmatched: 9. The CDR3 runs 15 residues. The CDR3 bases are TGCAGTGCTAGCGGGGGGGCGTTATTTGCCGGGGAGCTGTTTTTT. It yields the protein CSASGGALFAGELFF.

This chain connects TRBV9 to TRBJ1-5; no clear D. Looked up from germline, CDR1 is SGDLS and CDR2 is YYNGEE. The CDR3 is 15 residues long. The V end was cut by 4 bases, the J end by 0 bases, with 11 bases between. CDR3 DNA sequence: TGTGCCAGCAGCCCCTCGGGGAGTAGCAATCAGCCCCAGCATTTT. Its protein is CASSPSGSSNQPQHF. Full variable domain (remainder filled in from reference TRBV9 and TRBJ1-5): DSGVTQTPKHLITATGQRVTLRCSPRSGDLSVYWYQQSLDQGLQFLIQYYNGEERAKGNILERFSAQQFPDLHSELNLSSLELGDSALYFCASSPSGSSNQPQHFGDGTRLSIL.

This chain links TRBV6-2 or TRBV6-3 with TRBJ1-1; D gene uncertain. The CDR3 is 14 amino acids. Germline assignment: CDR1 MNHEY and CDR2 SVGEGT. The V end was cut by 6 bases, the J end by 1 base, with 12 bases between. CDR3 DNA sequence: TGTGCCAGCAGCCCCCCACGGGAGAACACTGAAGCTTTCTTT. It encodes CASSPPRENTEAFF.

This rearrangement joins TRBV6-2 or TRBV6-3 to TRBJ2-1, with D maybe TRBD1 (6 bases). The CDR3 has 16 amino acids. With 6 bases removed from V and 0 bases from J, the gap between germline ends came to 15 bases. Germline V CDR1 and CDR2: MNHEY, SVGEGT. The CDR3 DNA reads TGTGCCAGCAGAAGTGACAGGACCCTCTCCTACAATGAGCAGTTCTTC. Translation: CASRSDRTLSYNEQFF.

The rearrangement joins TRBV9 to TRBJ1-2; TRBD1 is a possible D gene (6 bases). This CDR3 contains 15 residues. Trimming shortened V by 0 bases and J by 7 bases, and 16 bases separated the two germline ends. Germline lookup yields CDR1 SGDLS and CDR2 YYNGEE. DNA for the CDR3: TGTGCCAGCAGCGTAGCTAATGCGGCAGGGGTTGGCTACACCTTC. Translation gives CASSVANAAGVGYTF.

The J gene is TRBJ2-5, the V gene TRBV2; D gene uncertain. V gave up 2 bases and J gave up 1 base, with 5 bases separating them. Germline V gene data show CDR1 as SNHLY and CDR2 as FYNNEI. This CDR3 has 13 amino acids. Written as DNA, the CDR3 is TGTGCCAGCAGTGAATCGGTCCAAGAGACCCAGTACTTC. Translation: CASSESVQETQYF.

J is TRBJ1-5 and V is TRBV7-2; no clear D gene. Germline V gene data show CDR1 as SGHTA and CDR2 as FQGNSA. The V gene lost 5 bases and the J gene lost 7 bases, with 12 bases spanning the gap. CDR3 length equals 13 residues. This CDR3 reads CASSLQSGQPQHF. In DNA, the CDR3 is TGTGCCAGCAGCCTACAGAGTGGGCAGCCCCAGCATTTT. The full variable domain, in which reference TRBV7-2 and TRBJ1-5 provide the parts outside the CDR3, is GAGVSQSPSNKVTEKGKDVELRCDPISGHTALYWYRQSLGQGLEFLIYFQGNSAPDKSGLPSDRFSAERTGGSVSTLTIQRTQQEDSAVYLCASSLQSGQPQHFGDGTRLSIL.